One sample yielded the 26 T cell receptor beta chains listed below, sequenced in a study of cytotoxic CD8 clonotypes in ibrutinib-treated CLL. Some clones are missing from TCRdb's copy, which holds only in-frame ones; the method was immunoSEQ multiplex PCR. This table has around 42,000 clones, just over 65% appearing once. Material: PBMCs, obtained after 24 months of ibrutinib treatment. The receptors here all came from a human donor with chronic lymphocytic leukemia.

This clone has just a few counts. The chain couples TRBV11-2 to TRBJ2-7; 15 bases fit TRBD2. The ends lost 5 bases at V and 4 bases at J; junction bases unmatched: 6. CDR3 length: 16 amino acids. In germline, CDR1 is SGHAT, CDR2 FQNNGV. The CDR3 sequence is CASSPRTSGRVYEQYF. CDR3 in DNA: TGTGCCAGCAGCCCGCGGACTAGCGGGAGGGTTTACGAGCAGTACTTC.

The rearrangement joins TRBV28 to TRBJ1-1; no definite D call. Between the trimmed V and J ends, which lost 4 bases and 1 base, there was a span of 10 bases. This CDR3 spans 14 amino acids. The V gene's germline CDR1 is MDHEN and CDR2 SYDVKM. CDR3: CASSYPYRNTEAFF. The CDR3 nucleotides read TGTGCCAGCAGTTACCCCTATCGGAACACTGAAGCTTTCTTT.

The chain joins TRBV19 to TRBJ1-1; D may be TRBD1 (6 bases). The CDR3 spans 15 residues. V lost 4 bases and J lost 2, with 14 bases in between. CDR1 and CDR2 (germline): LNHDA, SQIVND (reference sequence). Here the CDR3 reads CASSTYSTGNTEAFF. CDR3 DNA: TGTGCCAGTAGTACTTATTCGACAGGAAACACTGAAGCTTTCTTT.

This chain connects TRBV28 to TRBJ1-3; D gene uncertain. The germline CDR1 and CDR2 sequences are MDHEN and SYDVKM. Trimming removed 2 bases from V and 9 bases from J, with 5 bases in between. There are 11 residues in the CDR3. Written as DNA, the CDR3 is TGTGCCAGCAGTTTAGGGCGCACCATATATTTT. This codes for CASSLGRTIYF.

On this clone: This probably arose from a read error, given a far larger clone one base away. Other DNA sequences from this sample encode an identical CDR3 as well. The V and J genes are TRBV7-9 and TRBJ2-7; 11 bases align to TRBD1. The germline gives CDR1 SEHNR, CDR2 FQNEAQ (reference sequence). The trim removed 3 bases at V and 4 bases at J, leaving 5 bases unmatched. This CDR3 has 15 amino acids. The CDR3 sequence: CASSFGQGAIYEQYF. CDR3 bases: TGTGCCAGCAGCTTCGGACAGGGGGCTATTTACGAGCAGTACTTC.

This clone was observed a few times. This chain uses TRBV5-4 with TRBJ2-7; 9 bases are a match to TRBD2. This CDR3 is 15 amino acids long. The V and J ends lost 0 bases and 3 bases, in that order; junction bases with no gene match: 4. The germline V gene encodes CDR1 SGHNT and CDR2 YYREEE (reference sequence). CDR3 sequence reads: CASSLDASGVYEQYF. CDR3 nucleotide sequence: TGTGCCAGCAGCTTGGATGCTAGCGGGGTCTACGAGCAGTACTTC.

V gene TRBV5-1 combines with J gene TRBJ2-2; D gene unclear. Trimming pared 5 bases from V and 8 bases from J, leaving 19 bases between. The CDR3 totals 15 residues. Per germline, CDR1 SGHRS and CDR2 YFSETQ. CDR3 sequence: CASRLTVGLSGELFF. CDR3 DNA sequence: TGCGCCAGCAGGCTAACAGTGGGGTTATCGGGGGAGCTGTTTTTT.

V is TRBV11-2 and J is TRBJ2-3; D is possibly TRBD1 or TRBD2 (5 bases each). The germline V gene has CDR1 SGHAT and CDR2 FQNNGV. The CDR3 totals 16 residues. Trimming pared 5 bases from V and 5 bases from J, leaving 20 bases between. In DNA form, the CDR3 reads TGTGCCAGCAGCCCTGTAGGTGGGACCTCTGGAGATACGCAGTATTTT. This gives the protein CASSPVGGTSGDTQYF.

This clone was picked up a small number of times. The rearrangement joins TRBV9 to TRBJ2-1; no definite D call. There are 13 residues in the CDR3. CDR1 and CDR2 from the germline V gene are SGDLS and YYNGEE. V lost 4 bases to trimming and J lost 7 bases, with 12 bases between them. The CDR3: CASSSASVNEQFF. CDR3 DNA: TGTGCCAGCAGCTCCGCGTCGGTGAATGAGCAGTTCTTC.

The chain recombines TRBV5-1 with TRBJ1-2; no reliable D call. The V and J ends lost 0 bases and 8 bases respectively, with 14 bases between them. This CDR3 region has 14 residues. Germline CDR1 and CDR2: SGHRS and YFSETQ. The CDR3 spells CASSLALSFGGYTF. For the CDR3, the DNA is TGCGCCAGCAGCTTGGCCTTATCTTTCGGCGGCTACACCTTC.

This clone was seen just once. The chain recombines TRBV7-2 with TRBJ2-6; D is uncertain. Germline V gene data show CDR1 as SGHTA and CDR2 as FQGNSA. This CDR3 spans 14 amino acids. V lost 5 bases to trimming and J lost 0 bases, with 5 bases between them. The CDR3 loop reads CASSRTSGANVLTF. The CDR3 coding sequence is TGTGCCAGCAGCCGGACCTCTGGGGCCAACGTCCTGACTTTC.

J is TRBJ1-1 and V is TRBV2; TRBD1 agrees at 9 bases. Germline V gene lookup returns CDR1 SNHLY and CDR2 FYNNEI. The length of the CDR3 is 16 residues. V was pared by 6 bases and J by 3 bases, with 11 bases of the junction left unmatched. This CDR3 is CASSDRQGGRYTEAFF. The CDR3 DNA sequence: TGTGCCAGCAGCGATCGACAGGGGGGGAGATACACTGAAGCTTTCTTT.

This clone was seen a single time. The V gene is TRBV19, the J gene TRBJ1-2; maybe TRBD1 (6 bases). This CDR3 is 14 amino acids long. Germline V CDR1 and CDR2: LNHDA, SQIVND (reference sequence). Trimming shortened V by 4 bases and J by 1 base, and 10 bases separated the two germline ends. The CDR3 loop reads CASSSGQSNYGYTF. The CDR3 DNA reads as TGTGCCAGTAGTAGTGGACAGAGTAACTATGGCTACACCTTC.

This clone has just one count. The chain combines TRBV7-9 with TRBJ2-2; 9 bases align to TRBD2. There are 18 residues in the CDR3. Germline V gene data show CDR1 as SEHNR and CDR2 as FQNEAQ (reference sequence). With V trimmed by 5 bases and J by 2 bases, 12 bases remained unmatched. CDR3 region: CASSGAIEAGGNTGELFF. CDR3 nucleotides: TGTGCCAGCAGCGGAGCAATAGAAGCGGGAGGAAACACCGGGGAGCTGTTTTTT. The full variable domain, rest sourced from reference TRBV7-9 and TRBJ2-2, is DTGVSQNPRHKITKRGQNVTFRCDPISEHNRLYWYRQTLGQGPEFLTYFQNEAQLEKSRLLSDRFSAERPKGSFSTLEIQRTEQGDSAMYLCASSGAIEAGGNTGELFFGEGSRLTVL.

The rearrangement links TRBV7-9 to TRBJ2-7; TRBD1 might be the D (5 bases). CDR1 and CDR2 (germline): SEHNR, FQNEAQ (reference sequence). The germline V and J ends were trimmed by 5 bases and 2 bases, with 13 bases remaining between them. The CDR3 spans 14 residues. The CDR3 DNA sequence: TGTGCCAGCAGCGAATTTGGACAAACCTACGAGCAGTACTTC. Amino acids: CASSEFGQTYEQYF.

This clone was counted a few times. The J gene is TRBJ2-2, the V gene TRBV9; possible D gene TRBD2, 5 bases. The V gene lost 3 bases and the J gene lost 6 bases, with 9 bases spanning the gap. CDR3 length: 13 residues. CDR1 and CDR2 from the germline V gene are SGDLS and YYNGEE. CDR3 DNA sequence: TGTGCCAGCAGCGGAGGACTCGCCGGGGAGCTGTTTTTT. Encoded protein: CASSGGLAGELFF.

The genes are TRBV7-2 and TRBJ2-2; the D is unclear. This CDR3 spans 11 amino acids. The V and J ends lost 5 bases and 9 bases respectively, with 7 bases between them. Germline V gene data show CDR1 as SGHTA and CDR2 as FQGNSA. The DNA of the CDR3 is TGTGCCAGCAGCCCACTGAGGGAGCTGTTTTTT. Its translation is CASSPLRELFF.

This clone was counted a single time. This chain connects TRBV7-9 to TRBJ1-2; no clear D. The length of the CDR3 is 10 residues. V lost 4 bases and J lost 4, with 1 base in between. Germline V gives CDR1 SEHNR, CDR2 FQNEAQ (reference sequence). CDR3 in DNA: TGTGCCAGCAGCTCCTATGGCTACACCTTC. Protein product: CASSSYGYTF.

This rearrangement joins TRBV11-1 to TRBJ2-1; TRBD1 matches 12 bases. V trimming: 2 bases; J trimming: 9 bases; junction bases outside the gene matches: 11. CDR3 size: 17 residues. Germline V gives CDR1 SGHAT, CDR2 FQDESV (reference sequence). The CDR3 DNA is TGTGCCAGCAGCTTATACCCAGGGGACAGGGGGCGCACTGAGCAGTTCTTC. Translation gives CASSLYPGDRGRTEQFF.

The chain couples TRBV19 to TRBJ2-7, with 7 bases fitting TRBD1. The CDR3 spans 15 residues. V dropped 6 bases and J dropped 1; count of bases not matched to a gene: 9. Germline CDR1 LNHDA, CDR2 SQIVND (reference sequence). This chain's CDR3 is CASRASGGKSYEQYF. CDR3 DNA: TGTGCCAGTAGAGCCTCAGGGGGTAAGTCCTACGAGCAGTACTTC.

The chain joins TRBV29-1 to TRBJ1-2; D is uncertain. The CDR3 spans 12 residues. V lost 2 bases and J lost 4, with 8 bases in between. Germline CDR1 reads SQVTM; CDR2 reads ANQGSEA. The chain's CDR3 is CSVESQLYGYTF. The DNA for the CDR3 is TGCAGCGTTGAATCCCAGCTCTATGGCTACACCTTC. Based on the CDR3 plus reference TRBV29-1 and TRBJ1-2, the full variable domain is SAVISQKPSRDICQRGTSLTIQCQVDSQVTMMFWYRQQPGQSLTLIATANQGSEATYESGFVIDKFPISRPNLTFSTLTVSNMSPEDSSIYLCSVESQLYGYTFGSGTRLTVV.

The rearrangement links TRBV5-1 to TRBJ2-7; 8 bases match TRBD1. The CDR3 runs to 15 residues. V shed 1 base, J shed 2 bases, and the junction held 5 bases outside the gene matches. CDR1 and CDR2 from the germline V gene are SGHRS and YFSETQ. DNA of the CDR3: TGCGCCAGCAGCTTGCAGGGACAGGTTCCCTACGAGCAGTACTTC. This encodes CASSLQGQVPYEQYF.

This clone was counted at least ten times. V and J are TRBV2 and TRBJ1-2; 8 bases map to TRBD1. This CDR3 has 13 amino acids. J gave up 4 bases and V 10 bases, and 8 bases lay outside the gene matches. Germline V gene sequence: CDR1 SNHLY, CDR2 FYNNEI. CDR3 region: CAIDRGRGYGYTF. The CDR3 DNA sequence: TGTGCCATAGACAGGGGAAGAGGCTATGGCTACACCTTC.

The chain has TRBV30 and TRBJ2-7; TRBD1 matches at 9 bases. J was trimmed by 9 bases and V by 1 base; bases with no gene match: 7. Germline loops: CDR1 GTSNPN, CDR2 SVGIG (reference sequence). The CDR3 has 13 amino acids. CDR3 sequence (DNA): TGTGCCTGGAGTGCACAGGGGGCGGGTACGCAGTACTTC. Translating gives CAWSAQGAGTQYF.

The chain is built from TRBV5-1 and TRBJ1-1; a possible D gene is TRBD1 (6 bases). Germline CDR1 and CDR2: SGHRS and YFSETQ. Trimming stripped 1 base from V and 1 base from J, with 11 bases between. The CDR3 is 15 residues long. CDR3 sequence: CASSLPTGRNTEAFF. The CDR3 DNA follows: TGCGCCAGCAGCTTGCCCACAGGGAGGAACACTGAAGCTTTCTTT.

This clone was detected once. CDR3 coding DNA: TGTGCCAGCAGTTACGCCGTGGGGGAGCAGTACTTC. It is translated as CASSYAVGEQYF. J is TRBJ2-7 and V is TRBV6-6; D gene ambiguous. Per the germline V gene, CDR1 is MNHNY and CDR2 is SVGAGI (reference sequence). This CDR3 spans 12 amino acids. Trimming cost V 2 bases and J 7 bases, with 9 bases left between them.